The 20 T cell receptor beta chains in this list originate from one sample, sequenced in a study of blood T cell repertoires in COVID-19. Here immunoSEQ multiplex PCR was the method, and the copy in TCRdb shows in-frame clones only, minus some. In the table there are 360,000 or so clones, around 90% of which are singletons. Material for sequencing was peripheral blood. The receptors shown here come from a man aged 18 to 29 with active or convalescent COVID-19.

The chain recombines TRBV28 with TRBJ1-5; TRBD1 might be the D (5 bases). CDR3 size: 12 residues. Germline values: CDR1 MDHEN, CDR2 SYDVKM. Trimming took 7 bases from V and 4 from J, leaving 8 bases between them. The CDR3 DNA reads TGTGCCAGCAAAGGGACTAATCAGCCCCAGCATTTT. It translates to CASKGTNQPQHF.

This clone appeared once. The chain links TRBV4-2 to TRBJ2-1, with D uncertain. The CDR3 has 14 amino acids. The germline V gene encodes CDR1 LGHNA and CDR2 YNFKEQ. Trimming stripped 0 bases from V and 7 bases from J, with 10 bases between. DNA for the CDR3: TGTGCCAGCAGCCAAGAAACGAGATCAAATGAGCAGTTCTTC. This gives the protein CASSQETRSNEQFF.

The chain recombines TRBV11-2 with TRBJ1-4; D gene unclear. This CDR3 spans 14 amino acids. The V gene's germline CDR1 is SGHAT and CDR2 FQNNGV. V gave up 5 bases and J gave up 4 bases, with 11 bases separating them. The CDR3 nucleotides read TGTGCCAGCAGCCCAAGCCTTGTTAATGAAAAACTGTTTTTT. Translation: CASSPSLVNEKLFF.

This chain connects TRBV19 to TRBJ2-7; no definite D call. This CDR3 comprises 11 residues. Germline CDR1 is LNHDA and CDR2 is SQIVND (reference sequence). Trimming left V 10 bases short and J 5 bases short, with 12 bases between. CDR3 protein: CANRRFHEQYF. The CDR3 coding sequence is TGTGCCAATCGTCGGTTCCACGAGCAGTACTTC.

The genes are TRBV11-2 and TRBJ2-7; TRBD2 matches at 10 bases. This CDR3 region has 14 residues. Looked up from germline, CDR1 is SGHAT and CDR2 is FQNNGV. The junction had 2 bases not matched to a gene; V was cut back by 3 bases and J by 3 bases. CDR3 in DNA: TGTGCCAGCAGCTTTAGCGGGGGGAACTACGAGCAGTACTTC. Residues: CASSFSGGNYEQYF.

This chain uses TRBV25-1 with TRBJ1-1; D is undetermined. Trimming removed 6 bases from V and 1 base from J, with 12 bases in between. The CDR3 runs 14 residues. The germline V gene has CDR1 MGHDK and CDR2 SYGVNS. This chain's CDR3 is CASSRSMGNTEAFF. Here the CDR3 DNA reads TGTGCCAGCAGCCGGAGCATGGGGAACACTGAAGCTTTCTTT. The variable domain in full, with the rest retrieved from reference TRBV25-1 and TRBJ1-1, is EADIYQTPRYLVIGTGKKITLECSQTMGHDKMYWYQQDPGMELHLIHYSYGVNSTEKGDLSSESTVSRIRTEHFPLTLESARPSHTSQYLCASSRSMGNTEAFFGQGTRLTVV.

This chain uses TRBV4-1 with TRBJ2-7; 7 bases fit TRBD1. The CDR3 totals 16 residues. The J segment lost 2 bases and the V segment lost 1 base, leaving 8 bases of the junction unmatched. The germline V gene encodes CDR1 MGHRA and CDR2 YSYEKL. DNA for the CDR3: TGCGCCAGCAGCCAAGCTAGAACCGGGACAGCCTACGAGCAGTACTTC. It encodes CASSQARTGTAYEQYF.

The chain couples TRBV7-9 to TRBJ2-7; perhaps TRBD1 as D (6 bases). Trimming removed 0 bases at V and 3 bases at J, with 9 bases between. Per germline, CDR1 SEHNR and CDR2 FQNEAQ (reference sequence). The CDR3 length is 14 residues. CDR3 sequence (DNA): TGTGCCAGCAGCTTAGCGCCACAGGGCTACGAGCAGTACTTC. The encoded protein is CASSLAPQGYEQYF. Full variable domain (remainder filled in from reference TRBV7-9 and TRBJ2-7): DTGVSQNPRHKITKRGQNVTFRCDPISEHNRLYWYRQTLGQGPEFLTYFQNEAQLEKSRLLSDRFSAERPKGSFSTLEIQRTEQGDSAMYLCASSLAPQGYEQYFGPGTRLTVT.

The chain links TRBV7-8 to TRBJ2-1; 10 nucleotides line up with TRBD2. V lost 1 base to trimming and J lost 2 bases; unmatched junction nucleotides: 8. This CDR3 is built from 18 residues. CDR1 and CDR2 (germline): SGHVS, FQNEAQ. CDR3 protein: CASSLEVPSGSPYNEQFF. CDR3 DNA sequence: TGTGCCAGCAGCTTAGAGGTACCTAGCGGGAGTCCCTACAATGAGCAGTTCTTC.

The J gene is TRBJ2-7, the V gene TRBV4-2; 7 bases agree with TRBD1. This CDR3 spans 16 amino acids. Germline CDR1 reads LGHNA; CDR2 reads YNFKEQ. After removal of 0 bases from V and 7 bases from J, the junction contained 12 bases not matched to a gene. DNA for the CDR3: TGTGCCAGCAGCCAAGATCGAGGGGGCCCCGGCGGGGAGCAGTACTTC. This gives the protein CASSQDRGGPGGEQYF.

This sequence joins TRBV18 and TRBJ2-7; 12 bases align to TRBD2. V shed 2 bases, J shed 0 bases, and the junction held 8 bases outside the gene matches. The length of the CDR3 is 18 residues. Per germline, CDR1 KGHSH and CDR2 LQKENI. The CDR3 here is CASSPFLAGGKSSYEQYF. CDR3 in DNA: TGTGCCAGCTCACCATTTCTAGCGGGAGGGAAGAGCTCCTACGAGCAGTACTTC.

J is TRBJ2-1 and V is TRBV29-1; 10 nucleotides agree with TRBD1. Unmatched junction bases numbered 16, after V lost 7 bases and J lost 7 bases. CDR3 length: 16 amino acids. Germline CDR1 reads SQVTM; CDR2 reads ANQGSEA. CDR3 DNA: TGCAGCGCAGACTTCACCGGGACAGGGGAATTAAATGAGCAGTTCTTC. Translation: CSADFTGTGELNEQFF.

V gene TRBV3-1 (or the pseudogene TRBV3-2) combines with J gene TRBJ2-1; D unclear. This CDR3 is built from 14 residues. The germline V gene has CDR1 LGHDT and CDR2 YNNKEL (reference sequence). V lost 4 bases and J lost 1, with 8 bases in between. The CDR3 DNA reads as TGTGCCAGCAGCCGACCAGCGTCCTACAATGAGCAGTTCTTC. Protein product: CASSRPASYNEQFF.

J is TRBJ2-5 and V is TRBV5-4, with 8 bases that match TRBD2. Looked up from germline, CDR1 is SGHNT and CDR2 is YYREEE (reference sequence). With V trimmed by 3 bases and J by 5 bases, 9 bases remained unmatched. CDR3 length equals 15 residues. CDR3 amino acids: CASSYAGGAEETQYF. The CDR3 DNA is TGTGCCAGCAGCTACGCCGGGGGGGCCGAGGAGACCCAGTACTTC.

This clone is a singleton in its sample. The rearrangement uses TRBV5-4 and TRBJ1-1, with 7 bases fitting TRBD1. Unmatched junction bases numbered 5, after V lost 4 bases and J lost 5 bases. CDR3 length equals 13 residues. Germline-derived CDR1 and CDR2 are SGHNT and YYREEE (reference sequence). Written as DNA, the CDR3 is TGTGCCAGCAGCCTAGACAGGGTTACTGAAGCTTTCTTT. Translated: CASSLDRVTEAFF.

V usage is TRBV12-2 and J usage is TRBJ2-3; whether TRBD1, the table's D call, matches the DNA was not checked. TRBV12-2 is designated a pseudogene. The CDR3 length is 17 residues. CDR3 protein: CASPMGPRDREQNTQYF. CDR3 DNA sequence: TGTGCAAGTCCCATGGGGCCGCGGGACAGGGAGCAAAATACGCAGTATTTT.

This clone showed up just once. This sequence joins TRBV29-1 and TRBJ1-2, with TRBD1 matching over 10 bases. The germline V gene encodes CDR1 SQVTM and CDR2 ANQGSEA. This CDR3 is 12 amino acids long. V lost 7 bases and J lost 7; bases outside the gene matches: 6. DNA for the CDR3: TGCAGCGCCCGAGACAGGGGGCTTGGCTACACCTTC. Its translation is CSARDRGLGYTF.

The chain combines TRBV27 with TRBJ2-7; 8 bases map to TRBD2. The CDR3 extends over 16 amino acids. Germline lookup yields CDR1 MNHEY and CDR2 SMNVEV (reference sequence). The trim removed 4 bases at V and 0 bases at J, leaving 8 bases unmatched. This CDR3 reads CASSSEAGTSSYEQYF. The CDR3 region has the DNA TGTGCCAGCAGTTCGGAGGCCGGGACTAGCTCCTACGAGCAGTACTTC.

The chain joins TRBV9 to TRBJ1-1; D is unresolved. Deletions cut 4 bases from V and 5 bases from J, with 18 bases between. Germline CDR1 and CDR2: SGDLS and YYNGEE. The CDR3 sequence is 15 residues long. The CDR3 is CASSPTPGRRTEAFF. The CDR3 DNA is TGTGCCAGCAGCCCCACGCCGGGAAGGAGGACTGAAGCTTTCTTT.

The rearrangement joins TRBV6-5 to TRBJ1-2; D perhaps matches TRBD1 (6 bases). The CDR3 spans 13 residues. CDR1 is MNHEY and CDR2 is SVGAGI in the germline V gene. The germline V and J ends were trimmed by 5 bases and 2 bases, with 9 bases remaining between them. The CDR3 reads CASSIRGNYGYTF. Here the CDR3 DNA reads TGTGCCAGCAGTATCAGGGGAAACTATGGCTACACCTTC.